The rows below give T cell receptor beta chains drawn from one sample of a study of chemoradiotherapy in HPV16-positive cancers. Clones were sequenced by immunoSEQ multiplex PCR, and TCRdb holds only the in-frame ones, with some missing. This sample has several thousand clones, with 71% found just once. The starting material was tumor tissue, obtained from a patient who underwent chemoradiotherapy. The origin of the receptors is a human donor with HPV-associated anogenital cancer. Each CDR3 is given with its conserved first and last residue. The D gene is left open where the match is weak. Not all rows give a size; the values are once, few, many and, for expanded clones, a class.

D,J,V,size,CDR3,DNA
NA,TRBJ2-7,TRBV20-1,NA,CSASDYEQYF,TGCAGTGCTAGCGACTACGAGCAGTACTTC
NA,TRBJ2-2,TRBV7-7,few,CASSSGQGGVGGELFF,TGTGCCAGCAGCTCCGGGCAAGGGGGAGTAGGCGGGGAGCTGTTTTTT
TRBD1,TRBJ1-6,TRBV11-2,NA,CASSLAGGGSPLHF,TGTGCCAGCAGCTTAGCAGGGGGCGGTTCACCCCTCCACTTT
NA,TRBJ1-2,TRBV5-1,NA,CASSLQEGGGYGYTF,TGCGCCAGCAGCTTGCAGGAGGGCGGGGGCTATGGCTACACCTTC
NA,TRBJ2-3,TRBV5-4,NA,CASSRQISTDTQYF,TGTGCCAGCAGCCGACAGATTAGCACAGATACGCAGTATTTT
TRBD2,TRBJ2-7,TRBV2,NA,CASTYATSGRAYEQYF,TGTGCCAGCACTTACGCTACTAGCGGGAGGGCTTACGAGCAGTACTTC
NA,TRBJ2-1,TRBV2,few,CASSASGYNEQFF,TGTGCCAGCAGCGCCTCAGGGTACAATGAGCAGTTCTTC
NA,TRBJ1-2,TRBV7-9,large,CSVVQGRSNYGYTF,TGTAGTGTGGTTCAGGGCAGGAGTAACTATGGCTACACCTTC
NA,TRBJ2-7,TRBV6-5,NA,CASSYSGLDSREQYF,TGTGCCAGCAGTTACTCTGGTCTGGACAGCCGCGAGCAGTACTTC
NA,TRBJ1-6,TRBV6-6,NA,CASNPGRGSPLHF,TGTGCCAGCAACCCCGGGAGAGGTTCACCCCTCCACTTT
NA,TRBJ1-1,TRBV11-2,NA,CASSLVMGKDTEAFF,TGTGCCAGCAGCTTAGTCATGGGCAAGGACACTGAAGCTTTCTTT
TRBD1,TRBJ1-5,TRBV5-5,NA,CASSEGAMNQPQHF,TGTGCCAGCAGCGAGGGGGCGATGAATCAGCCCCAGCATTTT
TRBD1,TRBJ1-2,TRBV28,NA,CASSYNRGDSGYTF,TGTGCCAGCAGTTACAACAGGGGAGATAGTGGCTACACCTTC
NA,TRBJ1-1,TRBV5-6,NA,CASSRGREDTEAFF,TGTGCCAGCAGCCGTGGACGTGAGGACACTGAAGCTTTCTTT
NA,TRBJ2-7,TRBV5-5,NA,CASSVSYEQYF,TGTGCCAGCAGCGTCTCCTACGAGCAGTACTTC
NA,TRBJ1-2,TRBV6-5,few,CASSYLGLGYGYTF,TGTGCCAGCAGTTATTTGGGGCTCGGCTATGGCTACACCTTC
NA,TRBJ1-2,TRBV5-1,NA,CASSNGVTIDGYTF,TGCGCCAGCAGCAATGGTGTAACTATAGATGGCTACACCTTC
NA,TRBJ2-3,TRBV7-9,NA,CASSLAGAADTQYF,TGTGCCAGCAGCTTAGCTGGAGCGGCAGATACGCAGTATTTT
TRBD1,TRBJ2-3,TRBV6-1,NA,CASRLQGQGGDTQYF,TGTGCCAGCAGATTACAGGGACAGGGAGGCGATACGCAGTATTTT
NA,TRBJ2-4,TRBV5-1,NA,CASSLDATANIQYF,TGCGCCAGCAGCTTGGATGCGACAGCAAACATTCAGTACTTC
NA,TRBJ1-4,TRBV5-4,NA,CASSVLPNEKLFF,TGTGCCAGCTCTGTCTTACCTAATGAAAAACTGTTTTTT
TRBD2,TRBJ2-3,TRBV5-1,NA,CASSLTGGAGGTDTQYF,TGCGCCAGCAGCCTAACCGGGGGGGCCGGAGGCACAGATACGCAGTATTTT
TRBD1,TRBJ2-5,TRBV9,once,CASSPGTGVQETQYF,TGTGCCAGCAGCCCCGGGACAGGGGTCCAAGAGACCCAGTACTTC
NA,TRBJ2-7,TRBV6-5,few,CASSYRVLNEQYF,TGTGCCAGCAGTTACAGGGTTTTGAACGAGCAGTACTTC
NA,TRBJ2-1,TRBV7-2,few,CASTSRANEQFF,TGTGCCAGCACCTCAAGGGCCAATGAGCAGTTCTTC
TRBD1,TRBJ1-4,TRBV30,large,CAWSAQGAKLFF,TGTGCCTGGAGCGCCCAGGGGGCAAAACTGTTTTTT
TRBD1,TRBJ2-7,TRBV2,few,CASSEGTGGLWEQYF,TGTGCCAGCAGTGAGGGGACAGGGGGCTTGTGGGAGCAGTACTTC
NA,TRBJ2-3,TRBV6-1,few,CASTVRATQYF,TGTGCCAGCACAGTAAGGGCCACGCAGTATTTT
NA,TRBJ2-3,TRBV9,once,CASSPSEGGRYTDTQYF,TGTGCCAGCAGCCCCTCAGAAGGGGGGCGGTACACAGATACGCAGTATTTT
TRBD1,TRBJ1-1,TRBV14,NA,CASPLGQLNTEAFF,TGTGCCAGTCCCCTGGGACAGTTGAACACTGAAGCTTTCTTT
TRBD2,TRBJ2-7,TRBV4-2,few,CASSQDLGRGTSVYEQYF,TGTGCCAGCAGCCAAGATTTGGGTCGGGGGACTAGCGTGTACGAGCAGTACTTC
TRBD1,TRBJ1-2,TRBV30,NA,CAWSKTGRDGYTF,TGTGCCTGGAGTAAGACAGGGAGGGATGGCTACACCTTC
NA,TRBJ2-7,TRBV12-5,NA,CASGPGRAGEQYF,TGTGCTAGTGGCCCCGGCAGGGCTGGCGAGCAGTACTTC
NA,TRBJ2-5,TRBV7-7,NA,CASSLGVAGETQYF,TGTGCCAGCAGTCTCGGGGTGGCGGGTGAGACCCAGTACTTC
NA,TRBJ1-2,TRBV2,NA,CASSGLGVGYTF,TGTGCCAGCAGTGGTCTGGGGGTAGGCTACACCTTC
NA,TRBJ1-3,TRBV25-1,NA,CASSDVSNTIYF,TGTGCCAGCAGTGATGTATCGAACACCATATATTTT